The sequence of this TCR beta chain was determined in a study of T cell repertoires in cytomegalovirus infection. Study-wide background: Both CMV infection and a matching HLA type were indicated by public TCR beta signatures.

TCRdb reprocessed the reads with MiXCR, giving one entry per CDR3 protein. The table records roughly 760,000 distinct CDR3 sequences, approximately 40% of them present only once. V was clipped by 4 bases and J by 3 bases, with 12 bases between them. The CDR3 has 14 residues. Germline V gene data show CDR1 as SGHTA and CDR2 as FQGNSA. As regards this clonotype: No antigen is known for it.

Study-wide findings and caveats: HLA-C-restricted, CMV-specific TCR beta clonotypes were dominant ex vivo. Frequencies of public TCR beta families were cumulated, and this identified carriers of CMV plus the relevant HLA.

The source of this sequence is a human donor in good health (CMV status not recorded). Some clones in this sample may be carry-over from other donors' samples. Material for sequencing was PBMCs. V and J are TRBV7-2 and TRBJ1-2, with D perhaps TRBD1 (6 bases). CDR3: CASSSSTGYYGYTF. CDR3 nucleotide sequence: TGTGCCAGCAGCTCCTCGACAGGATACTATGGCTACACCTTC.